Following are 4 T cell receptor beta chains from one sample sequenced in a study of blood T cell repertoires in COVID-19. Method: immunoSEQ multiplex PCR; TCRdb's copy keeps in-frame clones and lacks some. The table lists approximately 330,000 clones, 90% of them singletons. Sequenced input: peripheral blood. The source of these receptors is a woman in her 40s with COVID-19, enrolled during active disease.

This chain uses TRBV7-3 with TRBJ2-3; 7 bases match TRBD2. Looked up from germline, CDR1 is SGHTA and CDR2 is FQGTGA. The CDR3 extends over 15 amino acids. Germline trimming cut 5 bases from V and 1 base from J; bases unmatched to any gene: 6. CDR3 in DNA: TGTGCCAGCAGCCCACGGGCGGGAGGCACAGATACGCAGTATTTT. The encoded protein is CASSPRAGGTDTQYF.

For this clone: Other DNA sequences in the sample encode the same CDR3. The genes are TRBV18 and TRBJ1-2; D is unresolved. This CDR3 spans 13 amino acids. Germline assignment: CDR1 KGHSH and CDR2 LQKENI. Trimming pared 3 bases from V and 4 bases from J, leaving 9 bases between. CDR3 coding DNA: TGTGCCAGCTCACCGGGAGGATTCTATGGCTACACCTTC. It is translated as CASSPGGFYGYTF. Filled out from reference TRBV18 and TRBJ1-2, the complete variable domain reads NAGVMQNPRHLVRRRGQEARLRCSPMKGHSHVYWYRQLPEEGLKFMVYLQKENIIDESGMPKERFSAEFPKEGPSILRIQQVVRGDSAAYFCASSPGGFYGYTFGSGTRLTVV.

The rearrangement links TRBV7-2 to TRBJ2-5; D perhaps matches TRBD1 (5 bases). Germline V gene lookup returns CDR1 SGHTA and CDR2 FQGNSA. The germline V and J ends were trimmed by 1 base and 8 bases, with 14 bases remaining between them. The CDR3 totals 14 residues. The CDR3 here is CASSLVATDPTQYF. The DNA for the CDR3 is TGTGCCAGCAGCTTAGTTGCGACAGACCCAACCCAGTACTTC.

The chain combines TRBV11-2 with TRBJ2-3; a weak D match, TRBD1 (6 bases). From germline, CDR1 is SGHAT and CDR2 FQNNGV. V shed 3 bases and J shed 0 bases, with 10 bases lying between them. The CDR3 consists of 15 residues. DNA of the CDR3: TGTGCCAGCAGCTTGACAGGCTCTAGCACAGATACGCAGTATTTT. It yields the protein CASSLTGSSTDTQYF.